Detailed here is one TCR beta chain. Its antigen is not known. The data are from a study of OX40 agonist ivuxolimab in advanced cancers. Study-wide results and limits: Individuals who were partial responders at 0.1-3.0 mg/kg had clonal expansion that ranked among the lowest.

The CDR3 is 16 amino acids. In germline, CDR1 is SGHTA, CDR2 FQGTGA. V lost 6 bases and J lost 2; bases outside the gene matches: 11. This table comes from immunoSEQ multiplex PCR, and its TCRdb copy is limited to in-frame clones, with some not included. The table shows 30,000 to 35,000 clones, with roughly four fifths occurring only once. This chain connects TRBV7-3 to TRBJ2-3; 7 bases are a match to TRBD2. The starting material was CD4+ or CD8+ T cells sorted from blood, obtained in a trial of the OX40 agonist ivuxolimab. The origin of this receptor is an adult with an advanced solid tumor such as melanoma, head and neck, liver or kidney cancer. The CDR3 spells CASSSLEGGYTDTQYF. The DNA of the CDR3 is TGTGCCAGCAGTTCACTGGAGGGAGGGTACACAGATACGCAGTATTTT.